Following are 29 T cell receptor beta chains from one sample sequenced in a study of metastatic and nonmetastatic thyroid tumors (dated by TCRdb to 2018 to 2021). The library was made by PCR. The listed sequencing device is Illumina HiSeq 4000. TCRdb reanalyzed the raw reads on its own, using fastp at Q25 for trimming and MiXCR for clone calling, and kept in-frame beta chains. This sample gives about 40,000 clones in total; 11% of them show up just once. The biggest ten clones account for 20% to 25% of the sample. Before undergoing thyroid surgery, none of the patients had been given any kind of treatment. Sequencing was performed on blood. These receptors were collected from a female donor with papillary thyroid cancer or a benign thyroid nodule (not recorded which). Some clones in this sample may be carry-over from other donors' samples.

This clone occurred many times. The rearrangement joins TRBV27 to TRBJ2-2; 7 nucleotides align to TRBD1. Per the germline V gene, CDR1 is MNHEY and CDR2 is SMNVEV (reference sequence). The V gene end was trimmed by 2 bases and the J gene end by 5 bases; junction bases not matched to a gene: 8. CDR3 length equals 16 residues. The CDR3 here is CASSLTDRDGTGELFF. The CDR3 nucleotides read TGTGCCAGCAGTTTAACCGACAGGGATGGAACCGGGGAGCTGTTTTTT.

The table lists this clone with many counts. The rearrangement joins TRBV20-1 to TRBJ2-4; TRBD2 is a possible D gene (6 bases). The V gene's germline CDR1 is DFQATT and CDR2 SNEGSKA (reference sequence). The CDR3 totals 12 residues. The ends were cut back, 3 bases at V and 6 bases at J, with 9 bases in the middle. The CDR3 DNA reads TGCAGTGCTAGGTTCGGGAGAAACATTCAGTACTTC. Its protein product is CSARFGRNIQYF.

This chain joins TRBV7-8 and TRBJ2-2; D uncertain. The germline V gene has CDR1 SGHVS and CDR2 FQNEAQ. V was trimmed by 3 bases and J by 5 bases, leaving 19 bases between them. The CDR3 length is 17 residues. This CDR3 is CASSFRLTASRTGELFF. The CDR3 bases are TGTGCCAGCAGCTTTAGATTGACTGCCTCGAGGACCGGGGAGCTGTTTTTT.

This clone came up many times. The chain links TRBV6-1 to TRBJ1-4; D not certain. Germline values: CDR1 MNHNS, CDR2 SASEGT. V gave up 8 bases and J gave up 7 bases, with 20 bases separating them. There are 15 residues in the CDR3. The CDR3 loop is CASAQRPLGGEKLFF. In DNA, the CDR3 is TGTGCCAGCGCCCAGCGGCCGCTAGGCGGTGAAAAACTGTTTTTT.

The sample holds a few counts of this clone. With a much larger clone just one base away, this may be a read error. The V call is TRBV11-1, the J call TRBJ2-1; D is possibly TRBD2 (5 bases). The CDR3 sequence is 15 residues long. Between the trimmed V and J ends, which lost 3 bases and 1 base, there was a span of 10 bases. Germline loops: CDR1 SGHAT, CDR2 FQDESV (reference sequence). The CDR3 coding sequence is TGTGCCAGCAGCTTGGTTCTAGCATCCTACAATGAGCAGTTCTTC. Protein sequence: CASSLVLASYNEQFF.

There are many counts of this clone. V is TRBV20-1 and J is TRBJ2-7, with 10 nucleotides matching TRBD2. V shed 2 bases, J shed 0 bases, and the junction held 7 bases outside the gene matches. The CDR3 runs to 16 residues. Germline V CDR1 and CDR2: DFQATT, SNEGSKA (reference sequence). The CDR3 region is CSARSPGLASSYEQYF. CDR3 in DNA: TGCAGTGCTAGAAGCCCGGGACTAGCGTCCTCCTACGAGCAGTACTTC.

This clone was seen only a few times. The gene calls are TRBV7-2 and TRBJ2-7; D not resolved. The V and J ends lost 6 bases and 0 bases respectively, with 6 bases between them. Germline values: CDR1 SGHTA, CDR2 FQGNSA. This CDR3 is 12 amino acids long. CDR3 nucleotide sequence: TGTGCCAGCAGTCCGTACTCCTACGAGCAGTACTTC. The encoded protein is CASSPYSYEQYF. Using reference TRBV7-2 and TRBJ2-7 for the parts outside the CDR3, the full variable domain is GAGVSQSPSNKVTEKGKDVELRCDPISGHTALYWYRQSLGQGLEFLIYFQGNSAPDKSGLPSDRFSAERTGGSVSTLTIQRTQQEDSAVYLCASSPYSYEQYFGPGTRLTVT.

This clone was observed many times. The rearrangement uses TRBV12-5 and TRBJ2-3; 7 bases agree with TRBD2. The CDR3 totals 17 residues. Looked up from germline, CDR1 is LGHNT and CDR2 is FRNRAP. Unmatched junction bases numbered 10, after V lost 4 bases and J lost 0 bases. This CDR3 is CASGWGSTSSSTDTQYF. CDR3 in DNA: TGTGCTAGTGGTTGGGGGTCGACTAGCAGTAGCACAGATACGCAGTATTTT.

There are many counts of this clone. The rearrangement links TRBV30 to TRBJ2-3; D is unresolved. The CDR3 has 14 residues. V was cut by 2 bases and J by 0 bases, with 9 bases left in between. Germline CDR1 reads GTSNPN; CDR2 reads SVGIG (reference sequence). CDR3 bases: TGTGCCTGGAGTCCTGCCTATAGCACAGATACGCAGTATTTT. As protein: CAWSPAYSTDTQYF.

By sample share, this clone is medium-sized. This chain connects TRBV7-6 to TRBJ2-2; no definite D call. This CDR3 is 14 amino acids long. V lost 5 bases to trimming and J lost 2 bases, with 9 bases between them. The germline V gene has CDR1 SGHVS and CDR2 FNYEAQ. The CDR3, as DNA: TGTGCCAGCAGCCCAAGACCCAACACCGGGGAGCTGTTTTTT. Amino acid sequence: CASSPRPNTGELFF.

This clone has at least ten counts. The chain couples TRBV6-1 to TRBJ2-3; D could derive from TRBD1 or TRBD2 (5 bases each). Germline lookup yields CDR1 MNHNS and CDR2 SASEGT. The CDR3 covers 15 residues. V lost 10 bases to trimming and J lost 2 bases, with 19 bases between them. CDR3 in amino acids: CATGPVRANTDTQYF. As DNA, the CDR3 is TGTGCCACGGGACCAGTGAGGGCGAACACAGATACGCAGTATTTT.

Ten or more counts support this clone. In DNA form, the CDR3 reads TGTGCCAGTAGTATAAACCCTCTGGAGGGCTACACCTTC. Protein product: CASSINPLEGYTF. The chain couples TRBV19 to TRBJ1-2, with no clear D. The V gene lost 2 bases and the J gene lost 8 bases, with 12 bases spanning the gap. The CDR3 consists of 13 residues. The germline gives CDR1 LNHDA, CDR2 SQIVND (reference sequence).

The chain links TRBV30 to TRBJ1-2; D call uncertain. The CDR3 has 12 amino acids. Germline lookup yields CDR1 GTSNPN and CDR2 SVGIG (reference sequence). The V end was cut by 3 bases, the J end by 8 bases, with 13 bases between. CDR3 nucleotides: TGTGCCTGGAGGGGAAACGCTAACGGCTACACCTTC. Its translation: CAWRGNANGYTF.

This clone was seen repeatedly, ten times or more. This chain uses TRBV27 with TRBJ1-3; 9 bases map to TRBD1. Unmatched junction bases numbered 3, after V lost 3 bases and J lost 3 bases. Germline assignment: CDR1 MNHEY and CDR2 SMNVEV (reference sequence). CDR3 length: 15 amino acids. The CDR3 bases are TGTGCCAGCAGTTTGAACAGGGGGCTTGGAAACACCATATATTTT. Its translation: CASSLNRGLGNTIYF.

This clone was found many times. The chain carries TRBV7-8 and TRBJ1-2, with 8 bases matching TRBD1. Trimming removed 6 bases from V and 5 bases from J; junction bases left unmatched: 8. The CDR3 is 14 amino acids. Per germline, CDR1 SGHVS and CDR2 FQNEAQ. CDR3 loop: CASSPRTGLYGYTF. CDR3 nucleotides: TGTGCCAGCAGTCCGAGGACAGGGCTGTATGGCTACACCTTC.

CDR3 DNA sequence: TGTGCCAGCAGTTTAAGATCGGGCGGAGAAGGAGAGCAGTACTTC. This encodes CASSLRSGGEGEQYF. The chain uses TRBV12-3 or TRBV12-4 and TRBJ2-7; D is ambiguous. V lost 2 bases to trimming and J lost 7 bases, with 18 bases between them. The CDR3 runs to 15 residues.

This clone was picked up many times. This CDR3 is CASGLVLRLGTDSYEQYF. The DNA of the CDR3 is TGTGCTAGTGGTTTGGTACTTCGTCTGGGTACAGACTCCTACGAGCAGTACTTC. This chain joins TRBV12-5 and TRBJ2-7; D not certain. The length of the CDR3 is 18 residues. The V gene's germline CDR1 is LGHNT and CDR2 FRNRAP. Trimming shortened V by 0 bases and J by 0 bases, and 18 bases separated the two germline ends.

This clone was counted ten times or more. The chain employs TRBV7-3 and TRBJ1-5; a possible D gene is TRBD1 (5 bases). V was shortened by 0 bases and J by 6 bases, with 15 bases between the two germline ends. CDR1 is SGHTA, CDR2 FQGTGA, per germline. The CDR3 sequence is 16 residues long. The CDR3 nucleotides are TGTGCCAGCAGCTTAACGGGGGGGTTTAAGGGTCAGCCCCAGCATTTT. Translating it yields CASSLTGGFKGQPQHF.

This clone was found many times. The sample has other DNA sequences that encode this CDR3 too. The CDR3 sequence: CASSVGGSLGNEQFF. CDR3 DNA: TGTGCCAGCAGCGTAGGTGGGAGTTTGGGCAATGAGCAGTTCTTC. This sequence joins TRBV9 and TRBJ2-1; D is possibly TRBD2 (5 bases). V was cut by 0 bases and J by 6 bases, with 13 bases left in between. The V gene's germline CDR1 is SGDLS and CDR2 YYNGEE. This CDR3 has 15 residues.

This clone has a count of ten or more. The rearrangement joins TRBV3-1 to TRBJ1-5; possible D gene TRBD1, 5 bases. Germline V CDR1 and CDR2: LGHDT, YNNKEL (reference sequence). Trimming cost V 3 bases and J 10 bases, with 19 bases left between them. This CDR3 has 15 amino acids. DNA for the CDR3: TGTGCCAGCAGCCAGGCAGGGACGGCTCTTATTCCCCAGCATTTT. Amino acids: CASSQAGTALIPQHF.

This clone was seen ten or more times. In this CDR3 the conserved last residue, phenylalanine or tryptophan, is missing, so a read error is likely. CDR3 protein: CASSRDEDTEAFL. The CDR3 DNA follows: TGCGCCAGCAGCCGCGATGAGGACACTGAAGCTTTCCTT. The V and J genes are TRBV5-1 and TRBJ1-1; D unresolved. V dropped 4 bases and J dropped 3 bases, with 10 bases sitting between them. CDR1 is SGHRS and CDR2 is YFSETQ in the germline V gene. The CDR3 runs to 13 residues.

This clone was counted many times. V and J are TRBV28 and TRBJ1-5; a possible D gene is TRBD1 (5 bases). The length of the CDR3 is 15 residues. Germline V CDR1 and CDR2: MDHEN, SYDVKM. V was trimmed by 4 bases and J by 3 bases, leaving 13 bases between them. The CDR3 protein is CASSWLAGPNQPQHF. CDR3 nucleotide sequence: TGTGCCAGCAGTTGGTTAGCAGGGCCCAATCAGCCCCAGCATTTT.

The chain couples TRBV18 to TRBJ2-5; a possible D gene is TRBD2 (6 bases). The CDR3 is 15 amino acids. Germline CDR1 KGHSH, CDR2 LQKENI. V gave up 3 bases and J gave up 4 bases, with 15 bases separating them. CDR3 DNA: TGTGCCAGCTCACCGGGCGGGAATACCGGAGAGACCCAGTACTTC. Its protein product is CASSPGGNTGETQYF.

CDR3 region: CSVEDSGRGEQYF. For the CDR3, the DNA is TGCAGCGTTGAGGACTCGGGTAGAGGCGAGCAGTACTTC. The V and J genes are TRBV29-1 and TRBJ2-7; D is possibly TRBD2 (5 bases). The CDR3 sequence is 13 residues long. Germline-derived CDR1 and CDR2 are SQVTM and ANQGSEA. Deletions cut 3 bases from V and 6 bases from J, with 15 bases between.

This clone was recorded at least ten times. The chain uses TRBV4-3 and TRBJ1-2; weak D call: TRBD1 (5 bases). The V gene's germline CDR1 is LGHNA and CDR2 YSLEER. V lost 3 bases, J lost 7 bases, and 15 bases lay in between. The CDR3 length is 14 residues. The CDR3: CASSQEYRDFGYTF. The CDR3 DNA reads TGCGCCAGCAGCCAGGAATACCGGGACTTTGGCTACACCTTC.

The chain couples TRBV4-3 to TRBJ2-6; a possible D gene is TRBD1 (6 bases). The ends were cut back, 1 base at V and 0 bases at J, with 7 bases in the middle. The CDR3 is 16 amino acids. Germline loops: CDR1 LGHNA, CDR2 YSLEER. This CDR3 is CASSQARGSGANVLTF. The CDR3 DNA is TGCGCCAGCAGCCAAGCCAGGGGCTCTGGGGCCAACGTCCTGACTTTC.

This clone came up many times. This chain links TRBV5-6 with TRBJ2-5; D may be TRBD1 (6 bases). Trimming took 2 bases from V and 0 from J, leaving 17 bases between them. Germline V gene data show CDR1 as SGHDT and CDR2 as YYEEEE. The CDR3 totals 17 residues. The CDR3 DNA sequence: TGTGCCAGCAGCTTACCTGCGACATGGGGGCACCAAGAGACCCAGTACTTC. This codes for CASSLPATWGHQETQYF.

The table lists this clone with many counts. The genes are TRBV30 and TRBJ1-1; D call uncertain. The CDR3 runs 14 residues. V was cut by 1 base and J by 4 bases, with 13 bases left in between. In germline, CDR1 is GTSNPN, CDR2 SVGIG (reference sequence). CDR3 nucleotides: TGTGCCTGGAGTGGGGGATTAGGGAGCACTGAAGCTTTCTTT. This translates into CAWSGGLGSTEAFF.

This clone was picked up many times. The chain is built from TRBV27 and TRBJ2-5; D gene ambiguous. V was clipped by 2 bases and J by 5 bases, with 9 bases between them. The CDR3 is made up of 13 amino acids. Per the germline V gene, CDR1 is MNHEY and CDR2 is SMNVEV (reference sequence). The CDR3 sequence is CASSLKGGETQYF. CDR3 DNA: TGTGCCAGCAGTTTAAAGGGTGGGGAGACCCAGTACTTC.